A single sample gave rise to the 30 T cell receptor beta chains below, sequenced in a study of radiation and T cells in renal cell carcinoma. As for time point: baseline pretreatment blood. Treatment of the sample: 15 Gy SBRT to primary tumor, nephrectomy 4 weeks later. Sequenced by immunoSEQ multiplex PCR; TCRdb stores in-frame clones only, minus some. The profile covers about 49,000 clones, with around 83% appearing a single time and about 31% taken by the ten largest. The sample consisted of blood, taken from a patient whose treatment included radiotherapy and nephrectomy. All receptors come from a woman aged 70 to 79 with renal cell carcinoma.

This chain joins TRBV4-1 and TRBJ1-5; D not certain. Trimming took 0 bases from V and 0 from J, leaving 9 bases between them. CDR1 and CDR2 from the germline V gene are MGHRA and YSYEKL. The CDR3 length is 16 residues. The CDR3 nucleotides are TGCGCCAGCAGCCAAGAGGGTTCCCATAGCAATCAGCCCCAGCATTTT. Translated: CASSQEGSHSNQPQHF.

The gene calls are TRBV11-2 and TRBJ2-7, with D perhaps assigned TRBD1 or TRBD2 (5 bases each). Germline values: CDR1 SGHAT, CDR2 FQNNGV. The CDR3 has 15 residues. V dropped 0 bases and J dropped 4 bases, with 13 bases sitting between them. The CDR3: CASSLESQGPYEQYF. CDR3 nucleotide sequence: TGTGCCAGCAGCTTAGAGAGCCAGGGACCGTACGAGCAGTACTTC.

The rearrangement links TRBV11-2 to TRBJ2-7; possible D gene TRBD2, 7 bases. The germline gives CDR1 SGHAT, CDR2 FQNNGV. Trimming pared 2 bases from V and 6 bases from J, leaving 17 bases between. This CDR3 is 15 amino acids long. CDR3 in DNA: TGTGCCAGCAGCTTAATGGTTGGGGGGGCCGTCGAGCAGTACTTC. Amino acids: CASSLMVGGAVEQYF. Filled out from reference TRBV11-2 and TRBJ2-7, the complete variable domain reads EAGVAQSPRYKIIEKRQSVAFWCNPISGHATLYWYQQILGQGPKLLIQFQNNGVVDDSQLPKDRFSAERLKGVDSTLKIQPAKLEDSAVYLCASSLMVGGAVEQYFGPGTRLTVT.

The chain has TRBV5-6 and TRBJ2-2, with D perhaps TRBD2 (6 bases). This CDR3 is built from 13 residues. V shed 0 bases and J shed 7 bases, with 7 bases lying between them. Germline values: CDR1 SGHDT, CDR2 YYEEEE. The CDR3 is CASSLVEGGELFF. The CDR3 DNA reads as TGTGCCAGCAGCTTGGTGGAGGGCGGGGAGCTGTTTTTT.

This chain connects TRBV25-1 to TRBJ2-7; D is possibly TRBD1 (6 bases). This CDR3 has 13 residues. CDR1 is MGHDK, CDR2 SYGVNS, per germline. V lost 5 bases and J 2 bases, leaving 10 bases between the germline ends. In nucleotides, the CDR3 is TGTGCCAGCAGTCAGGGACAAACCTACGAGCAGTACTTC. This gives the protein CASSQGQTYEQYF.

This clone was detected once. The rearrangement links TRBV6-1 to TRBJ2-3; D is unresolved. Germline assignment: CDR1 MNHNS and CDR2 SASEGT. V was clipped by 2 bases and J by 1 base, with 13 bases between them. This CDR3 region has 16 residues. In nucleotides, the CDR3 is TGTGCCAGCAGTGAACCTGGTGTGAGCGGCACAGATACGCAGTATTTT. This codes for CASSEPGVSGTDTQYF.

In this sample, this clone turned up once. The chain carries TRBV6-5 and TRBJ2-5; perhaps TRBD1 as D (7 bases). Between the trimmed V and J ends, which lost 0 bases and 5 bases, there was a span of 13 bases. In germline, CDR1 is MNHEY, CDR2 SVGAGI. The CDR3 is 15 amino acids. CDR3 sequence reads: CASSYSTGSGETQYF. CDR3 coding DNA: TGTGCCAGCAGTTACTCGACAGGGAGCGGGGAGACCCAGTACTTC.

This rearrangement joins TRBV5-1 to TRBJ2-7; D gene unclear. Germline V CDR1 and CDR2: SGHRS, YFSETQ. The CDR3 extends over 16 amino acids. V lost 2 bases and J lost 5, with 20 bases in between. Here the CDR3 reads CASSFVVGSVPNEQYF. The CDR3 DNA sequence: TGCGCCAGCAGCTTTGTGGTGGGAAGCGTTCCTAACGAGCAGTACTTC.

The CDR3, as DNA: TGTGCCTGGAGTGATTCGGTCTTAGAGCTGTTTTTT. The encoded protein is CAWSDSVLELFF. The chain carries TRBV30 and TRBJ2-2; no clear D. The CDR3 runs 12 residues. Germline V gene sequence: CDR1 GTSNPN, CDR2 SVGIG (reference sequence). V was shortened by 1 base and J by 11 bases, with 11 bases between the two germline ends. Drawing the rest from reference TRBV30 and TRBJ2-2, the complete variable domain is SQTIHQWPATLVQPVGSPLSLECTVEGTSNPNLYWYRQAAGRGLQLLFYSVGIGQISSEVPQNLSASRPQDRQFILSSKKLLLSDSGFYLCAWSDSVLELFFGEGSRLTVL.

The J gene is TRBJ2-7, the V gene TRBV9; 8 nucleotides agree with TRBD1. Losses at the gene ends were 0 bases for V and 7 bases for J; bases not matched to a gene: 6. Germline V gene lookup returns CDR1 SGDLS and CDR2 YYNGEE. The CDR3 extends over 14 amino acids. CDR3 nucleotides: TGTGCCAGCAGCGTAGGTTCCAGGGGGCGGGAGCAGTACTTC. As protein: CASSVGSRGREQYF.

The gene calls are TRBV9 and TRBJ1-3; TRBD1 agrees at 9 bases. Looked up from germline, CDR1 is SGDLS and CDR2 is YYNGEE. This CDR3 has 15 residues. Trimming removed 4 bases from V and 4 bases from J; junction bases left unmatched: 6. CDR3: CASSYGTGTGNTIYF. The CDR3 bases are TGTGCCAGCAGCTACGGGACAGGGACGGGAAACACCATATATTTT.

The V call is TRBV7-2, the J call TRBJ2-7; 7 nucleotides agree with TRBD1. CDR1 is SGHTA, CDR2 FQGNSA, per germline. The length of the CDR3 is 12 residues. V was pared by 4 bases and J by 5 bases, with 2 bases of the junction left unmatched. The CDR3 DNA is TGTGCCAGCAGCTCTACAGGGGACGAGCAGTACTTC. Translated, it gives CASSSTGDEQYF. Variable domain in full (rest from reference TRBV7-2 and TRBJ2-7): GAGVSQSPSNKVTEKGKDVELRCDPISGHTALYWYRQSLGQGLEFLIYFQGNSAPDKSGLPSDRFSAERTGGSVSTLTIQRTQQEDSAVYLCASSSTGDEQYFGPGTRLTVT.

The rearrangement joins TRBV19 to TRBJ1-1, with a possible D match to TRBD1 (5 bases). With 2 bases removed from V and 11 bases from J, the gap between germline ends came to 18 bases. This CDR3 region has 14 residues. Germline V gene lookup returns CDR1 LNHDA and CDR2 SQIVND (reference sequence). This CDR3 is CASSIMGDLGTAFF. The DNA for the CDR3 is TGTGCCAGTAGTATAATGGGAGATCTTGGGACGGCTTTCTTT.

The chain carries TRBV19 and TRBJ1-1; D ambiguous. V was shortened by 3 bases and J by 5 bases, with 22 bases between the two germline ends. The CDR3 runs to 17 residues. Per the germline V gene, CDR1 is LNHDA and CDR2 is SQIVND (reference sequence). CDR3 region: CASSIPRLAGVGTEAFF. CDR3 in DNA: TGTGCCAGTAGTATCCCCAGACTTGCGGGCGTTGGGACTGAAGCTTTCTTT.

The rearrangement uses TRBV7-2 and TRBJ2-3; perhaps TRBD2 as D (6 bases). CDR1 and CDR2 (germline): SGHTA, FQGNSA. The V end lost 4 bases, the J end lost 4 bases, and 15 bases lay between the germline ends. The CDR3 has 15 residues. As DNA, the CDR3 is TGTGCCAGCAGCTCGACGGGGGTGGGCGCAGATACGCAGTATTTT. Protein product: CASSSTGVGADTQYF. Looking up the rest from reference TRBV7-2 and TRBJ2-3 gives the full variable domain: GAGVSQSPSNKVTEKGKDVELRCDPISGHTALYWYRQSLGQGLEFLIYFQGNSAPDKSGLPSDRFSAERTGGSVSTLTIQRTQQEDSAVYLCASSSTGVGADTQYFGPGTRLTVL.

This clone was seen a handful of times. The chain employs TRBV5-6 and TRBJ1-1; D is unclear. The V gene's germline CDR1 is SGHDT and CDR2 YYEEEE. The CDR3 contains 11 residues. V was cut by 3 bases and J by 3 bases, with 3 bases left in between. CDR3 in amino acids: CASSSYTEAFF. CDR3 bases: TGTGCCAGCAGCTCCTACACTGAAGCTTTCTTT.

This clone appeared a single time. V and J are TRBV4-1 and TRBJ2-2; D call uncertain. The V end lost 5 bases, the J end lost 5 bases, and 15 bases lay between the germline ends. In germline, CDR1 is MGHRA, CDR2 YSYEKL. CDR3 length: 15 residues. The CDR3 region has the DNA TGCGCCAGCAGCGAACTAATGACACGGACCGGGGAGCTGTTTTTT. It codes for CASSELMTRTGELFF.

This clone was picked up one time. The chain has TRBV23-1 and TRBJ1-1; TRBD1 matches at 8 bases. TRBV23-1 is classed as an ORF, of uncertain function. The trim removed 5 bases at V and 12 bases at J, leaving 14 bases unmatched. The CDR3 spans 14 residues. This chain's CDR3 is CASSGDRCYSLPFF. In DNA, the CDR3 is TGCGCCAGCAGTGGGGACAGGTGCTATTCGCTACCTTTCTTT.

This chain connects TRBV7-9 to TRBJ1-2, with 10 bases aligning to TRBD1. Trimming took 6 bases from V and 3 from J; bases not matched to a gene: 4. The CDR3 is made up of 14 amino acids. Per germline, CDR1 SEHNR and CDR2 FQNEAQ (reference sequence). CDR3 coding DNA: TGTGCCAGCAGTCGACAGGGGGCGGACTATGGCTACACCTTC. Translating gives CASSRQGADYGYTF. The full variable domain, rest sourced from reference TRBV7-9 and TRBJ1-2, is DTGVSQNPRHKITKRGQNVTFRCDPISEHNRLYWYRQTLGQGPEFLTYFQNEAQLEKSRLLSDRFSAERPKGSFSTLEIQRTEQGDSAMYLCASSRQGADYGYTFGSGTRLTVV.

The chain has TRBV5-1 and TRBJ1-1; D call uncertain. CDR3 length: 15 amino acids. Deletions cut 4 bases from V and 1 base from J, with 14 bases between. Per germline, CDR1 SGHRS and CDR2 YFSETQ. The CDR3 nucleotides are TGCGCCAGCAGCCAAGGACCGCGGCCGAACACTGAAGCTTTCTTT. This translates into CASSQGPRPNTEAFF.

This chain joins TRBV5-4 and TRBJ1-1, with 7 bases identical to TRBD1. Germline CDR1 is SGHNT and CDR2 is YYREEE (reference sequence). J was trimmed by 2 bases and V by 4 bases; bases with no gene match: 5. The CDR3 has 14 amino acids. The CDR3 spells CASSMTGPNTEAFF. As DNA, the CDR3 is TGTGCCAGCAGCATGACAGGGCCCAACACTGAAGCTTTCTTT. Full variable domain (outside the CDR3, taken from reference TRBV5-4 and TRBJ1-1): ETGVTQSPTHLIKTRGQQVTLRCSSQSGHNTVSWYQQALGQGPQFIFQYYREEENGRGNFPPRFSGLQFPNYSSELNVNALELDDSALYLCASSMTGPNTEAFFGQGTRLTVV.

This chain uses TRBV18 with TRBJ1-1; no clear D. The germline gives CDR1 KGHSH, CDR2 LQKENI. V gave up 2 bases and J gave up 7 bases, with 14 bases separating them. The CDR3 has 14 amino acids. The CDR3, as DNA: TGTGCCAGCTCACCATCGGCGGATATTCGTGAAGCTTTCTTT. This sequence encodes CASSPSADIREAFF.

This clone was detected only a few times. The chain has TRBV11-3 and TRBJ1-6, with a weak D call TRBD1 (6 bases). CDR1 SGHNT and CDR2 YENEEA come from the germline V gene. This CDR3 region has 17 residues. V was pared by 5 bases and J by 2 bases, with 16 bases between. The CDR3 DNA reads as TGTGCCAGCAGCCGCCGGGGGGCAGTAGCCTATAATTCACCCCTCCACTTT. Protein product: CASSRRGAVAYNSPLHF. Drawing the rest from reference TRBV11-3 and TRBJ1-6, the complete variable domain is EAGVVQSPRYKIIEKKQPVAFWCNPISGHNTLYWYLQNLGQGPELLIRYENEEAVDDSQLPKDRFSAERLKGVDSTLKIQPAELGDSAVYLCASSRRGAVAYNSPLHFGNGTRLTVT.

The rearrangement uses TRBV18 and TRBJ2-1; maybe TRBD2 (5 bases). V shed 0 bases and J shed 8 bases, with 14 bases lying between them. The CDR3 is 15 amino acids. Germline CDR1 KGHSH, CDR2 LQKENI. CDR3 DNA sequence: TGTGCCAGCTCACCACCTTTGGGAGCGGTTGATGAGCAGTTCTTC. Translation: CASSPPLGAVDEQFF.

The chain carries TRBV9 and TRBJ2-3; D is undetermined. Trimming removed 4 bases from V and 3 bases from J, with 15 bases in between. The CDR3 has 15 residues. Germline CDR1 and CDR2: SGDLS and YYNGEE. Written as DNA, the CDR3 is TGTGCCAGCAGCCCCTTAGGCCTAATTACAGATACGCAGTATTTT. Its protein is CASSPLGLITDTQYF. Combining the CDR3 with reference TRBV9 and TRBJ2-3 gives the whole variable domain DSGVTQTPKHLITATGQRVTLRCSPRSGDLSVYWYQQSLDQGLQFLIQYYNGEERAKGNILERFSAQQFPDLHSELNLSSLELGDSALYFCASSPLGLITDTQYFGPGTRLTVL.

This clone has a handful of counts. The chain joins TRBV11-2 to TRBJ2-3, with 13 bases aligning to TRBD2. This CDR3 region has 16 residues. Germline CDR1 reads SGHAT; CDR2 reads FQNNGV. With 4 bases clipped from V and 6 bases from J, the junction kept 7 bases outside the gene matches. CDR3 nucleotides: TGTGCCAGCAGCTCTACTAGCGGGGGGGCTTGGGATACGCAGTATTTT. This encodes CASSSTSGGAWDTQYF.

J is TRBJ2-1 and V is TRBV7-9; 11 nucleotides agree with TRBD2. After removal of 0 bases from V and 0 bases from J, the junction contained 7 bases not matched to a gene. The germline V gene encodes CDR1 SEHNR and CDR2 FQNEAQ (reference sequence). CDR3 length: 19 amino acids. CDR3 protein: CASSLARRTSGSSYNEQFF. CDR3 DNA sequence: TGTGCCAGCAGCTTAGCTCGGCGTACTAGCGGGAGCTCCTACAATGAGCAGTTCTTC.

This sequence joins TRBV10-2 and TRBJ2-5, with 11 bases that match TRBD2. Trimming cost V 2 bases and J 0 bases; bases outside gene matches: 5. The CDR3 has 17 amino acids. Germline-derived CDR1 and CDR2 are WSHSY and SAAADI. CDR3 residues: CASSEEGLAVYQETQYF. CDR3 DNA: TGCGCCAGCAGTGAGGAGGGACTAGCGGTATACCAAGAGACCCAGTACTTC.

This clone was counted between two and nine times. The rearrangement links TRBV4-3 to TRBJ2-1; D might be TRBD2 (5 bases). The germline gives CDR1 LGHNA, CDR2 YSLEER. Trimming cost V 0 bases and J 4 bases, with 13 bases left between them. The CDR3 sequence is 16 residues long. The CDR3 DNA sequence: TGCGCCAGCAGCCAAGATGGGTTAGCGAGATACAATGAGCAGTTCTTC. Its protein is CASSQDGLARYNEQFF.

The gene calls are TRBV19 and TRBJ2-7; D is perhaps TRBD1 (6 bases). Between the trimmed V and J ends, which lost 6 bases and 2 bases, there was a span of 14 bases. CDR3 length equals 14 residues. Germline V gene data show CDR1 as LNHDA and CDR2 as SQIVND (reference sequence). CDR3 sequence: CASSEDSPTYEQYF. As DNA, the CDR3 is TGTGCCAGTAGCGAGGACAGTCCCACCTACGAGCAGTACTTC.